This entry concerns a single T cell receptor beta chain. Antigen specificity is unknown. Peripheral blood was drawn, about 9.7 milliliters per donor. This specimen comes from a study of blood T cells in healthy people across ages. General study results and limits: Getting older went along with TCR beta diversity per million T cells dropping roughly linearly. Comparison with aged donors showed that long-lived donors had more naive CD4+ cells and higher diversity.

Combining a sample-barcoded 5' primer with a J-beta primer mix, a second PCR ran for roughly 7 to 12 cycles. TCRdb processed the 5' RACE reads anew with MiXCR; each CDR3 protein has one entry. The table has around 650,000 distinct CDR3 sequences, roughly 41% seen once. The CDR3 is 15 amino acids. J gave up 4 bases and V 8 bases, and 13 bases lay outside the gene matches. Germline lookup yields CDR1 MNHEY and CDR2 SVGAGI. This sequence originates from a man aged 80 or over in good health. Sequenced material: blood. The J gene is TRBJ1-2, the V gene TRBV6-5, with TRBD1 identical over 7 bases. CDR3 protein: CASGHHTDRTYGYTF. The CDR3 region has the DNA TGTGCCAGCGGCCACCACACGGACAGGACCTATGGCTACACCTTC.